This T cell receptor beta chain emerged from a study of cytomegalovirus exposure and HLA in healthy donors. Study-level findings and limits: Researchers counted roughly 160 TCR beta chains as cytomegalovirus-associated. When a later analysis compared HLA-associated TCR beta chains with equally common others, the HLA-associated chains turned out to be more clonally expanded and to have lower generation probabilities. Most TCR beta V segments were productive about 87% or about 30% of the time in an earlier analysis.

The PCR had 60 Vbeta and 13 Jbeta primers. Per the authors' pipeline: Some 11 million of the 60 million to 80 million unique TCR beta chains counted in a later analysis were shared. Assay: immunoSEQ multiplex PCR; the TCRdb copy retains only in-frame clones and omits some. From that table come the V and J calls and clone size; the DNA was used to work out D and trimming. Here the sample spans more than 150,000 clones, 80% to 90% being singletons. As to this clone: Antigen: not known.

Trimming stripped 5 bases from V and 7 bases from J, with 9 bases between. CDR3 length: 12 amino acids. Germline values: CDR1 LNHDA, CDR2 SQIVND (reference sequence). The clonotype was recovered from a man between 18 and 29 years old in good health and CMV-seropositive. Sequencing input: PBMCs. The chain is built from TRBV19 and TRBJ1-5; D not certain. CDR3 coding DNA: TGTGCCAGTAGTTTAACGCGGCAGCCCCAGCATTTT. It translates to CASSLTRQPQHF.